This T cell receptor beta chain was captured by sequencing in a study of blood T cell repertoires in COVID-19. About the study: PBMCs, B-cell-depleted T cells, or T cells provided the cDNA or gDNA that made up the material.

Participants had their cohort set by participant-reported clinical history. Cohort 3 recovered donors had two negative PCRs, clearance, or symptom resolution. Per the original methods: The authors estimated nucleated cell counts from reference gene primer amplification. Measured with immunoSEQ multiplex PCR; TCRdb has only the in-frame clones, and not every one. V, J and clone size were drawn from that table, and D and trimming were deduced from the DNA. The sample lists approximately 270,000 clones; 70% to 90% were seen once. This receptor was taken from a woman aged 45 to 65 who had recovered from COVID-19. Material for sequencing was PBMCs or T cells enriched from blood (not recorded which).

Here the CDR3 reads CASSHSGTSVYEQYF. In DNA form, the CDR3 reads TGCGCCAGCAGCCACAGCGGGACTAGCGTCTACGAGCAGTACTTC. The chain joins TRBV4-1 to TRBJ2-7, with 10 positions matching TRBD2. The CDR3 covers 15 residues. Germline V gives CDR1 MGHRA, CDR2 YSYEKL. V was clipped by 3 bases and J by 3 bases; unmatched bases: 5.